This T cell receptor beta chain was recorded in a study of blood T cell repertoires in COVID-19. Here immunoSEQ multiplex PCR was the method, and the copy in TCRdb shows in-frame clones only, minus some. The repertoire consists of under 95,000 clones, with around 82% occurring once and the leading ten covering roughly 1.2%. Sequencing input: peripheral blood. The TCR originated in an elderly woman with acute or convalescent COVID-19.

Here the CDR3 DNA reads TGTGCCAGCGGGACACCTAGCACAGATACGCAGTATTTT. Translation: CASGTPSTDTQYF. The chain links TRBV3-1 (or the pseudogene TRBV3-2) to TRBJ2-3; D might be TRBD1 (6 bases). V was pared by 8 bases and J by 0 bases, with 9 bases between. The CDR3 runs to 13 residues. The V gene's germline CDR1 is LGHDT and CDR2 YNNKEL (reference sequence).